This note documents a single TCR beta chain sequence. The data were taken from a study of blood T cell repertoires in COVID-19. Turning to the study itself: Collection of acute and convalescent COVID-19 samples took place in the United States, Italy and Spain. T cells, B-cell-depleted T cells, or PBMCs provided the cDNA or gDNA that served as material.

The CDR3 is 13 amino acids. In germline, CDR1 is GTSNPN, CDR2 SVGIG (reference sequence). Unmatched junction bases numbered 3, after V lost 0 bases and J lost 7 bases. Authors' data handling: Reference gene primer amplification gave nucleated cell count estimates. Only in-frame clones appear in the TCRdb table, and some are missing; sequencing was by immunoSEQ multiplex PCR. The DNA gave D and trimming, while V, J and clone size come from that table. The sample shows 110,000 to 150,000 clones, 76% of them seen only once. The specimen sequenced was peripheral blood. The chain has TRBV30 and TRBJ2-7; 10 positions agree with TRBD2. The origin of this receptor is a man aged 60 to 75 with acute or convalescent COVID-19. For the CDR3, the DNA is TGTGCCTGGAGTGTACTAGCGGGAAGGGAGCAGTACTTC. As protein: CAWSVLAGREQYF. Full variable domain (remainder filled in from reference TRBV30 and TRBJ2-7): SQTIHQWPATLVQPVGSPLSLECTVEGTSNPNLYWYRQAAGRGLQLLFYSVGIGQISSEVPQNLSASRPQDRQFILSSKKLLLSDSGFYLCAWSVLAGREQYFGPGTRLTVT.